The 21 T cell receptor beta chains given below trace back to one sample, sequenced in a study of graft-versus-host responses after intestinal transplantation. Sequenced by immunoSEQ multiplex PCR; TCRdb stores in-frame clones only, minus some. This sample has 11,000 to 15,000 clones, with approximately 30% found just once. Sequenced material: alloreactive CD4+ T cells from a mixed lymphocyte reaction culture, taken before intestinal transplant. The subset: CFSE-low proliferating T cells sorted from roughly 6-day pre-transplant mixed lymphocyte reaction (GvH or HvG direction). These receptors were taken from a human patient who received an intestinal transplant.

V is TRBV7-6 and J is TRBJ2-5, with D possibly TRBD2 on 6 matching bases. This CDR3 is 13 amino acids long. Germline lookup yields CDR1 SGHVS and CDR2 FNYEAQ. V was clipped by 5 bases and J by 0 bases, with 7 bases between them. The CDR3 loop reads CASSRDYQETQYF. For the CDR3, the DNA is TGTGCCAGCAGCCGGGACTACCAAGAGACCCAGTACTTC.

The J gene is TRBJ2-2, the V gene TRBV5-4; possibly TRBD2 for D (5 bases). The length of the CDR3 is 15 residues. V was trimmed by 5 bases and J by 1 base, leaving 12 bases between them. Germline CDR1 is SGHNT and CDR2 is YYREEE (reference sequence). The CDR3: CASREASWNTGELFF. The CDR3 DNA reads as TGTGCCAGCAGGGAGGCCAGCTGGAACACCGGGGAGCTGTTTTTT.

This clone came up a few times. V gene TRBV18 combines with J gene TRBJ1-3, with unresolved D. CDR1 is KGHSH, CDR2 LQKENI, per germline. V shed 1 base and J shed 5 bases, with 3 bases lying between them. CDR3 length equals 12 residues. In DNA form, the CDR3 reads TGTGCCAGCTCACCACAAAGAAACACCATATATTTT. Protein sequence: CASSPQRNTIYF.

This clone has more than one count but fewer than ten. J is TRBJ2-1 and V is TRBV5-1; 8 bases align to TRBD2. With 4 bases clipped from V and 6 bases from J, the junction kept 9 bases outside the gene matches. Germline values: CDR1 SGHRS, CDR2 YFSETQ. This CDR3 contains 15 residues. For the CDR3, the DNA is TGCGCCAGCAGCCGGCTAACGGGAGGGGGCAATGAGCAGTTCTTC. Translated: CASSRLTGGGNEQFF.

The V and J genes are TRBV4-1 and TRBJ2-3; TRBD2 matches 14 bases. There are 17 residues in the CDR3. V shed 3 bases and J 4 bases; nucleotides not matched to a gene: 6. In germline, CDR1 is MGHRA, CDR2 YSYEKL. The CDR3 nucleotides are TGCGCCAGCAGCCAGGAGGGACTAGCGGGAGTTGCAGATACGCAGTATTTT. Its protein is CASSQEGLAGVADTQYF.

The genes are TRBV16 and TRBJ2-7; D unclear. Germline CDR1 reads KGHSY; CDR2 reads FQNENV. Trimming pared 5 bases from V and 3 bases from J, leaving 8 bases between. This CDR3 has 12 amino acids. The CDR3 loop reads CASSLNRYEQYF. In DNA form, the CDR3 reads TGTGCCAGCAGCTTAAACCGCTACGAGCAGTACTTC.

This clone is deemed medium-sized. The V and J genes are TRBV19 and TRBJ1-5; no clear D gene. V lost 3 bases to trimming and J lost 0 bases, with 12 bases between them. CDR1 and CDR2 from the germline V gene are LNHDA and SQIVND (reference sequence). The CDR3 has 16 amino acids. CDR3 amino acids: CASSIKAAYSNQPQHF. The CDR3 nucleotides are TGTGCCAGTAGTATCAAAGCCGCTTATAGCAATCAGCCCCAGCATTTT.

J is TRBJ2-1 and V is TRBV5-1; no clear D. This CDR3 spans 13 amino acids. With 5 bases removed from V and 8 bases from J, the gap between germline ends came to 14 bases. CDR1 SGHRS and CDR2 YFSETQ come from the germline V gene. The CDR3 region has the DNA TGCGCCAGCAGAAAAAAGGGTTTGGATGAGCAGTTCTTC. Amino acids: CASRKKGLDEQFF. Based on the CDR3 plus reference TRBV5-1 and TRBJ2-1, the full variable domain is KAGVTQTPRYLIKTRGQQVTLSCSPISGHRSVSWYQQTPGQGLQFLFEYFSETQRNKGNFPGRFSGRQFSNSRSEMNVSTLELGDSALYLCASRKKGLDEQFFGPGTRLTVL.

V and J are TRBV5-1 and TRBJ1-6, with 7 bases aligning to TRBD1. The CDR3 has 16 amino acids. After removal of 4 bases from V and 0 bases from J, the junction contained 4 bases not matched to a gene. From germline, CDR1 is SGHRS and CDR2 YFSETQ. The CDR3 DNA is TGCGCCAGCAGCCCGACAGGGAGCTCCTATAATTCACCCCTCCACTTT. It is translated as CASSPTGSSYNSPLHF.

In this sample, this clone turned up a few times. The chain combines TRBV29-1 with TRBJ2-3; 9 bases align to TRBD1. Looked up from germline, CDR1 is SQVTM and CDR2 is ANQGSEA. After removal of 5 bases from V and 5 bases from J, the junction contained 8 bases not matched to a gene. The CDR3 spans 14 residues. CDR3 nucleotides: TGCAGCGTTCCCCTACAGGGGGCGGGAGATACGCAGTATTTT. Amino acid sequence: CSVPLQGAGDTQYF.

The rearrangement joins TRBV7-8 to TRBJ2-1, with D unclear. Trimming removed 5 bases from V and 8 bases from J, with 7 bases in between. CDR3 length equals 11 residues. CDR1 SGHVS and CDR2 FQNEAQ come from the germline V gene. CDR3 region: CASSGPDEQFF. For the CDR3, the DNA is TGTGCCAGCAGCGGTCCGGATGAGCAGTTCTTC. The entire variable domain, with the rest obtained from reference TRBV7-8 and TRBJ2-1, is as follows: GAGVSQSPRYKVAKRGQDVALRCDPISGHVSLFWYQQALGQGPEFLTYFQNEAQLDKSGLPSDRFFAERPEGSVSTLKIQRTQQEDSAVYLCASSGPDEQFFGPGTRLTVL.

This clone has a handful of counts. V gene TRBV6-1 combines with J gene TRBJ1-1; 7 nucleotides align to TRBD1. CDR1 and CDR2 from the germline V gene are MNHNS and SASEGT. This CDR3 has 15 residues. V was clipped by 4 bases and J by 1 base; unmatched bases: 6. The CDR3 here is CASSATRTGNTEAFF. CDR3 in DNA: TGTGCCAGCAGTGCAACCCGGACAGGGAACACTGAAGCTTTCTTT.

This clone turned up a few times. The CDR3 DNA reads as TGTGCCAGCAGCTCGGGACTAGCGTACTACAATGAGCAGTTCTTC. Its translation: CASSSGLAYYNEQFF. The V and J genes are TRBV7-9 and TRBJ2-1, with 10 bases matching TRBD2. V shed 4 bases and J 3 bases; nucleotides not matched to a gene: 3. Germline values: CDR1 SEHNR, CDR2 FQNEAQ (reference sequence). This CDR3 comprises 15 residues. The full variable domain, with the rest looked up from reference TRBV7-9 and TRBJ2-1, is DTGVSQNPRHKITKRGQNVTFRCDPISEHNRLYWYRQTLGQGPEFLTYFQNEAQLEKSRLLSDRFSAERPKGSFSTLEIQRTEQGDSAMYLCASSSGLAYYNEQFFGPGTRLTVL.

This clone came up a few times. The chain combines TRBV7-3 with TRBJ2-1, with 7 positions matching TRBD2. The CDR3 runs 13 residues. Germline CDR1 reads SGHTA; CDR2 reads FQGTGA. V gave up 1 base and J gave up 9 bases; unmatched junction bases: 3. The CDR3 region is CASSLSGSFEQFF. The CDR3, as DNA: TGTGCCAGCAGCTTAAGCGGGAGCTTTGAGCAGTTCTTC. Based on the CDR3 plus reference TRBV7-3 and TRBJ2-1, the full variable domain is GAGVSQTPSNKVTEKGKYVELRCDPISGHTALYWYRQSLGQGPEFLIYFQGTGAADDSGLPNDRFFAVRPEGSVSTLKIQRTERGDSAVYLCASSLSGSFEQFFGPGTRLTVL.

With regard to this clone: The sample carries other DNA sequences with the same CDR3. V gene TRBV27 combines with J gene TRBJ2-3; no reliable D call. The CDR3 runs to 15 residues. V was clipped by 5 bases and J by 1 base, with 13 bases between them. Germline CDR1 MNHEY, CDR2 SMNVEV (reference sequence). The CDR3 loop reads CASSPRTVRTDTQYF. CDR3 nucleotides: TGTGCCAGCAGTCCCCGGACGGTTCGCACAGATACGCAGTATTTT.

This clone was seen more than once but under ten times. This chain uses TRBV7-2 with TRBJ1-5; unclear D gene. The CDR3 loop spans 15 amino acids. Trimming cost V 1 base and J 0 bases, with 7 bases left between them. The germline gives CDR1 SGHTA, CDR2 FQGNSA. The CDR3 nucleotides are TGTGCCAGCAGCTTAGTCGGCGTTAGCAATCAGCCCCAGCATTTT. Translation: CASSLVGVSNQPQHF.

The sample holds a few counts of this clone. The chain's CDR3 is CASSLAPQNTGELFF. The CDR3 coding sequence is TGTGCCAGCAGCTTAGCCCCGCAGAACACCGGGGAGCTGTTTTTT. The chain is built from TRBV11-1 and TRBJ2-2; D gene uncertain. Germline loops: CDR1 SGHAT, CDR2 FQDESV (reference sequence). CDR3 length: 15 amino acids. V gave up 0 bases and J gave up 1 base, with 6 bases separating them.

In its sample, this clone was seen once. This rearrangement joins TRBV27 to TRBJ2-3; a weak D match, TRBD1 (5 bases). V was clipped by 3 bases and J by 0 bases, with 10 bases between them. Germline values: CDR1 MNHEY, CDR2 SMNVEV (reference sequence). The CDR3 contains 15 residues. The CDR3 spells CASSFGAGSTDTQYF. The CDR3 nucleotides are TGTGCCAGCAGTTTTGGGGCAGGTAGCACAGATACGCAGTATTTT.

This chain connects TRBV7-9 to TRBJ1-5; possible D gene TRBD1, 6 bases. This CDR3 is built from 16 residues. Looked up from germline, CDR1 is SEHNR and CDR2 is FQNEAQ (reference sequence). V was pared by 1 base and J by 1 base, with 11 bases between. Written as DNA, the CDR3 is TGTGCCAGCAGCTTAGGAGGGGGTGGAAGCAATCAGCCCCAGCATTTT. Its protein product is CASSLGGGGSNQPQHF.

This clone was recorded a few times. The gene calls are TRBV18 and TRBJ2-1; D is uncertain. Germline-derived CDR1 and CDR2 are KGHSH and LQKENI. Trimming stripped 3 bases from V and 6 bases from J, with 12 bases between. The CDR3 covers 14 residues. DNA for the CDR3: TGTGCCAGCTCACCTCTTAGTAACTCCAATGAGCAGTTCTTC. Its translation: CASSPLSNSNEQFF.

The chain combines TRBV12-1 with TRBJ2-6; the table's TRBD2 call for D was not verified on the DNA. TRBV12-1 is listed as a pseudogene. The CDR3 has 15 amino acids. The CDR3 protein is CASSFSGKGANVLTF. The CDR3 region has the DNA TGTGCCAGCAGCTTTTCGGGGAAGGGGGCCAACGTCCTGACTTTC.